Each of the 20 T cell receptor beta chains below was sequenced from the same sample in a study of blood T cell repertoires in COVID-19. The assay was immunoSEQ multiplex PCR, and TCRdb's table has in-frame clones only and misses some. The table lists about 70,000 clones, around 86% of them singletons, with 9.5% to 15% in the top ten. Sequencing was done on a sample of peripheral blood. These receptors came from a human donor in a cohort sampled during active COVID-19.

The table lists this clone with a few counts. The DNA of the CDR3 is TGCAGTGCCCCGACTAGTAATGAGCAGTTCTTC. Encoded protein: CSAPTSNEQFF. The chain joins TRBV20-1 to TRBJ2-1, with D perhaps TRBD2 (6 bases). This CDR3 region has 11 residues. Trimming took off 6 bases at V and 7 bases at J, with 10 bases between the two ends. Germline V lookup: CDR1 DFQATT, CDR2 SNEGSKA (reference sequence).

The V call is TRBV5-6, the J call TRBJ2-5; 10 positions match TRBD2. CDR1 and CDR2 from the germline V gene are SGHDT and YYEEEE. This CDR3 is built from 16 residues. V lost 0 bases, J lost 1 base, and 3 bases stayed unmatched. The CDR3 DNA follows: TGTGCCAGCAGCTTGGGGCTAGCGGGGGTCCAAGAGACCCAGTACTTC. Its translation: CASSLGLAGVQETQYF.

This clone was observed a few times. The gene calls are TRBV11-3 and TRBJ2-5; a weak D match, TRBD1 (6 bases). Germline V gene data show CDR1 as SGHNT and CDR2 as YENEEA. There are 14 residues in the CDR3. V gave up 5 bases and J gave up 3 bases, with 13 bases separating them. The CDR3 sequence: CASSLRGKEETQYF. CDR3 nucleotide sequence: TGTGCCAGCAGCCTCAGGGGAAAAGAAGAGACCCAGTACTTC.

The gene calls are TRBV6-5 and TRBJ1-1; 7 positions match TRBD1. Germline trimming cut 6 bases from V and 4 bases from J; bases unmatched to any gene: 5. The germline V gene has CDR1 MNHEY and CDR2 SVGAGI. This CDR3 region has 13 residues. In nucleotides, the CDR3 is TGTGCCAGCAGCCGGGGACAGAGCACTGAAGCTTTCTTT. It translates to CASSRGQSTEAFF.

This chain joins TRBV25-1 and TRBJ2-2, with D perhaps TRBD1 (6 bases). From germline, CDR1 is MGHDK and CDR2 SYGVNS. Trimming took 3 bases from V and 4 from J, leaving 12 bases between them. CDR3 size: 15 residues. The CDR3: CASSDPGVSTGELFF. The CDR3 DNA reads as TGTGCCAGCAGTGATCCAGGGGTGAGCACCGGGGAGCTGTTTTTT.

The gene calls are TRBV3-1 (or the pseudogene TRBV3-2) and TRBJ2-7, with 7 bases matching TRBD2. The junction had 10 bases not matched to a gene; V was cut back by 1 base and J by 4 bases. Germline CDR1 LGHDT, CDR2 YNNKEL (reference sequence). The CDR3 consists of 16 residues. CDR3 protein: CASSQGSIGGGYEQYF. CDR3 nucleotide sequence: TGTGCCAGCAGCCAAGGTTCTATCGGGGGAGGGTACGAGCAGTACTTC.

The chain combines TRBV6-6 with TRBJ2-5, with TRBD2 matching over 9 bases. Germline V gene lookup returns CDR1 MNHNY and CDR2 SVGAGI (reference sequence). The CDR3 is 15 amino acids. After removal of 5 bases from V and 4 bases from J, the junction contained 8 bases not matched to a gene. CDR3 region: CASSGPQAGGETQYF. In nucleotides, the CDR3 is TGTGCCAGCAGTGGCCCTCAAGCGGGGGGAGAGACCCAGTACTTC.

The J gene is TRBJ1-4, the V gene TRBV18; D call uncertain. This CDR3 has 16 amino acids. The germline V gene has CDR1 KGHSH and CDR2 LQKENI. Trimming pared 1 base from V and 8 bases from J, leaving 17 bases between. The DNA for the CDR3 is TGTGCCAGCTCACCACGACGAGCGGGGTTGAACGAAAAACTGTTTTTT. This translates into CASSPRRAGLNEKLFF.

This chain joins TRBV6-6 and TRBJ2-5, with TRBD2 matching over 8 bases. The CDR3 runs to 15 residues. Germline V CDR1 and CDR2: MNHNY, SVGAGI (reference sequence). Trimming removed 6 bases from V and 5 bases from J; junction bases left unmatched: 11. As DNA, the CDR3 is TGTGCCAGCAGCGTAACTAGCGGTGGAGGTGAGACCCAGTACTTC. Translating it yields CASSVTSGGGETQYF.

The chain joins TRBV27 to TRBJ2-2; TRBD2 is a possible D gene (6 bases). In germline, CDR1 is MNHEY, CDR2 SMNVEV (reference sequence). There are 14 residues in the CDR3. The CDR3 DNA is TGTGTCCCGGAGGGGCTTGCGGTATTCGGGGAGCTGTTTTTT. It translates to CVPEGLAVFGELFF.

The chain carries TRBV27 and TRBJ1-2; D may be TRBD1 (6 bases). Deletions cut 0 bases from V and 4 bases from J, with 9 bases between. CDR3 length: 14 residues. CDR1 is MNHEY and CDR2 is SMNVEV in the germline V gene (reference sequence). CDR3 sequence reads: CASSLSRQAYGYTF. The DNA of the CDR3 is TGTGCCAGCAGTTTATCCCGACAGGCCTATGGCTACACCTTC.

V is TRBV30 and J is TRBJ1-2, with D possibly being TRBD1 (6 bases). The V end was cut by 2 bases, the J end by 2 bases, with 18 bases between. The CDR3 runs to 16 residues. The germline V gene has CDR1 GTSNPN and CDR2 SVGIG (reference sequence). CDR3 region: CAWSPTNRALNYGYTF. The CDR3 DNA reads TGTGCCTGGAGTCCCACTAACAGGGCTCTGAACTATGGCTACACCTTC.

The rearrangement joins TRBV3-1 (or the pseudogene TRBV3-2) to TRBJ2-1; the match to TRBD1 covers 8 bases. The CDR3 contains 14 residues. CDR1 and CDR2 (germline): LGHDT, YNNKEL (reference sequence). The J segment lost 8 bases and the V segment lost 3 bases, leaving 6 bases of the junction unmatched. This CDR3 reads CASSQDREFDEQFF. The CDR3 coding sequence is TGTGCCAGCAGCCAGGACAGGGAATTCGATGAGCAGTTCTTC.

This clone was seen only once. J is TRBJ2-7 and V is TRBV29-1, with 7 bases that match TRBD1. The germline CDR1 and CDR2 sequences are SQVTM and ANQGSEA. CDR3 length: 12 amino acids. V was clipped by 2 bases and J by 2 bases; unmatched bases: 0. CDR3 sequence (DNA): TGCAGCGTTGAACAGGGGGCCTACGAGCAGTACTTC. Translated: CSVEQGAYEQYF.

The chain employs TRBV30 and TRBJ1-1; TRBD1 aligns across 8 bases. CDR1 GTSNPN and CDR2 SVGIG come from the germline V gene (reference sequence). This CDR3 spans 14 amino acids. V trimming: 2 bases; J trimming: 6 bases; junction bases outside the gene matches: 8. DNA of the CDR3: TGTGCCTGGAGTTTGGCAGGGGGCTTCGCTGAAGCTTTCTTT. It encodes CAWSLAGGFAEAFF.

The CDR3 protein is CASSYWDRGVSYEQYF. DNA for the CDR3: TGTGCCAGCAGTTACTGGGACAGGGGGGTGTCCTACGAGCAGTACTTC. The chain uses TRBV6-6 and TRBJ2-7; 11 bases are shared with TRBD1. J was trimmed by 1 base and V by 1 base; bases with no gene match: 3. The CDR3 has 16 amino acids. Germline CDR1 MNHNY, CDR2 SVGAGI (reference sequence).

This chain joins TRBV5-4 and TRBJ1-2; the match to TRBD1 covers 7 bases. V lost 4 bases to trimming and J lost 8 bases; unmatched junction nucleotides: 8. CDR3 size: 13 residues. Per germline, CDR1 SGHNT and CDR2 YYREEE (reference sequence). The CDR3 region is CASSQEGARGYTF. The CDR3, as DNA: TGTGCCAGCAGCCAGGAGGGGGCGCGGGGCTACACCTTC.

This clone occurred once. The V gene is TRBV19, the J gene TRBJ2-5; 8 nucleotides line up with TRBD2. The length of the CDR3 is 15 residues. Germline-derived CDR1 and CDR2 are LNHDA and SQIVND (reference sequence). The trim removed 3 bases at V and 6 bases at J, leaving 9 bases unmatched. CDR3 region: CASSMGDGGAKTQYF. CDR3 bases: TGTGCCAGTAGTATGGGAGACGGGGGGGCGAAGACCCAGTACTTC.

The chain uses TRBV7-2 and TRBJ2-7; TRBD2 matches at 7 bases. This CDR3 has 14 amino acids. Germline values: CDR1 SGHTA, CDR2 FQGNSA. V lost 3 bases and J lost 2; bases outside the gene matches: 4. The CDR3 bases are TGTGCCAGCAGCTTTGAGCGGGGCACCTACGAGCAGTACTTC. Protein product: CASSFERGTYEQYF.

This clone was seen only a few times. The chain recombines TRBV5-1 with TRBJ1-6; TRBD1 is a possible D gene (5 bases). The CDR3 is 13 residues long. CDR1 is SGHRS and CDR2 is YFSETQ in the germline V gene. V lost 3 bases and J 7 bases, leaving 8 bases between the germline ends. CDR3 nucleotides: TGCGCCAGCAGCTCAAGACAGAATTCACCCCTCCACTTT. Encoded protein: CASSSRQNSPLHF. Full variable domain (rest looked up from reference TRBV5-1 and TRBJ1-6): KAGVTQTPRYLIKTRGQQVTLSCSPISGHRSVSWYQQTPGQGLQFLFEYFSETQRNKGNFPGRFSGRQFSNSRSEMNVSTLELGDSALYLCASSSRQNSPLHFGNGTRLTVT.